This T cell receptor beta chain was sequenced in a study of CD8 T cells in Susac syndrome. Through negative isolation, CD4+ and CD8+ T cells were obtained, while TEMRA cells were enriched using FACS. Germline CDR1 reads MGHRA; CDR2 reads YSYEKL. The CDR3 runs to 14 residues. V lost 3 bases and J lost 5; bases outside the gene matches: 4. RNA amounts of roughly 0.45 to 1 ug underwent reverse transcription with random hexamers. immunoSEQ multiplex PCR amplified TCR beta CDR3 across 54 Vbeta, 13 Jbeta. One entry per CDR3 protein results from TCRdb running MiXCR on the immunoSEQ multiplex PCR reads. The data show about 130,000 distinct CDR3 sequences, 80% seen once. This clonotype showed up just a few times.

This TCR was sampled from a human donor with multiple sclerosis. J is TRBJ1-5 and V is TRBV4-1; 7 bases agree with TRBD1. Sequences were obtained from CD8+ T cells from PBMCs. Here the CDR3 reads CASSHRQGYQPQHF. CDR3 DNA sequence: TGCGCCAGCAGCCATCGACAGGGCTATCAGCCCCAGCATTTT.